This TCR beta chain comes out of a study of identical twins. TCRdb passed the 5' RACE reads through MiXCR, listing each CDR3 protein once. The sample holds some 790,000 distinct CDR3 sequences, 18% seen once. The CDR3 runs 11 residues. Per germline, CDR1 DFQATT and CDR2 SNEGSKA (reference sequence). Trimming stripped 2 bases from V and 5 bases from J, with 4 bases between. The same data also contributed to another study, on T cells expressing NK-cell markers.

This clonotype was sampled from a woman younger than 30 in good health. Sequencing used PBMCs. V is TRBV20-1 and J is TRBJ2-1; D gene uncertain. CDR3 nucleotide sequence: TGCAGTGCTAGAATGAACAATGAGCAGTTCTTC. Protein product: CSARMNNEQFF.